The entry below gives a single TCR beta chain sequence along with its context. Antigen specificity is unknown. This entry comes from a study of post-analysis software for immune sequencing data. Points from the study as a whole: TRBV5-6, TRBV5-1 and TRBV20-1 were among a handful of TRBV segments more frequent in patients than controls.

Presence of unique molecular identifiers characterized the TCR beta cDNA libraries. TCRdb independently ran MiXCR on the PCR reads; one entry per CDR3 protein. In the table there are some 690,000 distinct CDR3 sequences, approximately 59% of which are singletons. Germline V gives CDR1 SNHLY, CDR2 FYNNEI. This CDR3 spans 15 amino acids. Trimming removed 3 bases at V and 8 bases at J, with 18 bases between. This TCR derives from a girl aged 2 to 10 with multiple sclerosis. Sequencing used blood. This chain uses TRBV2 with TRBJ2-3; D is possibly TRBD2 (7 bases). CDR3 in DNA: TGTGCCAGCAGTGATATCGGGGGGCGGCAAGGTACGCAGTATTTT. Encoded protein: CASSDIGGRQGTQYF.